A single sample gave rise to the 20 T cell receptor beta chains below, sequenced in a study of neurological immune-mediated disorders. Time point in this sample: longitudinal time-point 2. Using its own MiXCR run on the 5' RACE reads, TCRdb lists one record per CDR3 protein. The profile shows under 100,000 distinct CDR3 sequences, around 14% of them singletons. Sequencing used PBMCs. Every receptor here comes from a female donor with HTLV-1-associated myelopathy (HAM/TSP).

This clonotype was observed many times. V usage is TRBV24-1 and J usage is TRBJ2-2; TRBD2 might be the D (5 bases). Trimming took 4 bases from V and 5 from J, leaving 13 bases between them. The CDR3 sequence is 15 residues long. Germline V gene lookup returns CDR1 KGHDR and CDR2 SFDVKD. This CDR3 reads CATSETRPLTGELFF. Written as DNA, the CDR3 is TGTGCCACCAGTGAAACTAGACCATTAACCGGGGAGCTGTTTTTT.

This clonotype was recorded at least ten times. V usage is TRBV5-6 and J usage is TRBJ2-1, with 8 bases aligning to TRBD1. Germline V gene sequence: CDR1 SGHDT, CDR2 YYEEEE. There are 15 residues in the CDR3. V was pared by 5 bases and J by 0 bases, with 4 bases of the junction left unmatched. The CDR3 bases are TGTGCCAGCAGGACAGGGGCGGGCTCCTACAATGAGCAGTTCTTC. Translation gives CASRTGAGSYNEQFF.

Only a few counts were recorded for this clonotype. The CDR3 reads CSAAGQGWTDTQYF. For the CDR3, the DNA is TGCAGTGCTGCGGGACAGGGGTGGACAGATACGCAGTATTTT. The rearrangement links TRBV20-1 to TRBJ2-3; 10 bases match TRBD1. Trimming cost V 5 bases and J 3 bases; bases outside gene matches: 5. The CDR3 loop spans 14 amino acids. The germline gives CDR1 DFQATT, CDR2 SNEGSKA (reference sequence).

The chain recombines TRBV7-9 with TRBJ2-3; D uncertain. CDR1 is SEHNR, CDR2 FQNEAQ, per germline (reference sequence). Trimming removed 5 bases from V and 6 bases from J, with 12 bases in between. The CDR3 sequence is 13 residues long. The CDR3 is CASSPKGPDTQYF. The CDR3 bases are TGTGCCAGCAGCCCAAAGGGCCCGGATACGCAGTATTTT. The variable domain in full, with the rest retrieved from reference TRBV7-9 and TRBJ2-3, is DTGVSQNPRHKITKRGQNVTFRCDPISEHNRLYWYRQTLGQGPEFLTYFQNEAQLEKSRLLSDRFSAERPKGSFSTLEIQRTEQGDSAMYLCASSPKGPDTQYFGPGTRLTVL.

This clonotype was seen ten or more times. J is TRBJ2-6 and V is TRBV29-1; 7 bases align to TRBD2. The CDR3 loop spans 15 amino acids. Germline CDR1 SQVTM, CDR2 ANQGSEA. V shed 5 bases, J shed 2 bases, and the junction held 6 bases outside the gene matches. CDR3: CSVFYGGTGANVLTF. The CDR3 region has the DNA TGCAGCGTTTTTTACGGGGGGACTGGGGCCAACGTCCTGACTTTC.

Ten or more counts support this clonotype. The CDR3 DNA reads as TGTGCCAGCAGCCCGCAGGGAAGGGACGAGCAGTACTTC. Residues: CASSPQGRDEQYF. The rearrangement links TRBV7-8 to TRBJ2-7; a weak D match, TRBD1 (5 bases). V was pared by 5 bases and J by 5 bases, with 13 bases between. Per germline, CDR1 SGHVS and CDR2 FQNEAQ. The CDR3 totals 13 residues. The complete variable domain, with remaining parts taken from reference TRBV7-8 and TRBJ2-7, reads GAGVSQSPRYKVAKRGQDVALRCDPISGHVSLFWYQQALGQGPEFLTYFQNEAQLDKSGLPSDRFFAERPEGSVSTLKIQRTQQEDSAVYLCASSPQGRDEQYFGPGTRLTVT.

This clonotype was observed many times. The CDR3 region is CSVEGGRNYGYTF. CDR3 coding DNA: TGCAGCGTTGAGGGGGGCAGAAACTATGGCTACACCTTC. The J gene is TRBJ1-2, the V gene TRBV29-1; perhaps TRBD1 as D (6 bases). There are 13 residues in the CDR3. Germline lookup yields CDR1 SQVTM and CDR2 ANQGSEA. The V gene lost 3 bases and the J gene lost 2 bases, with 10 bases spanning the gap.

This clonotype was detected ten times or more. This chain joins TRBV7-2 and TRBJ2-7, with D uncertain. The CDR3 spans 14 residues. The V and J ends lost 1 base and 1 base respectively, with 8 bases between them. Germline V gene sequence: CDR1 SGHTA, CDR2 FQGNSA. CDR3 region: CASSLGLVSYEQYF. The DNA of the CDR3 is TGTGCCAGCAGCTTAGGTCTGGTGTCCTACGAGCAGTACTTC.

The rearrangement uses TRBV6-5 and TRBJ2-1; tentatively, D is TRBD1 (5 bases). This CDR3 is built from 16 residues. Germline CDR1 MNHEY, CDR2 SVGAGI. V was cut by 0 bases and J by 4 bases, with 13 bases left in between. The CDR3 DNA reads as TGTGCCAGCAGTTACTCATTCAGGGCGTCATACAATGAGCAGTTCTTC. It yields the protein CASSYSFRASYNEQFF.

V is TRBV28 and J is TRBJ2-5; 10 bases are a match to TRBD2. The CDR3 has 17 residues. Germline V gene data show CDR1 as MDHEN and CDR2 as SYDVKM. V lost 2 bases, J lost 4 bases, and 10 bases stayed unmatched. The CDR3 coding sequence is TGTGCCAGCAGTTTAAGCGTAGCGGGGGGTATCGTAGAGACCCAGTACTTC. As protein: CASSLSVAGGIVETQYF.

As for this clonotype: A much larger clone is a single base away; this may be a read error. This sequence joins TRBV5-6 and TRBJ2-5; 9 nucleotides line up with TRBD1. This CDR3 has 15 amino acids. Germline CDR1 and CDR2: SGHDT and YYEEEE. The junction had 14 bases not matched to a gene; V was cut back by 7 bases and J by 7 bases. This CDR3 reads CASRMVRDRARTQYF. The CDR3 nucleotides read TGTGCCAGCCGAATGGTCCGGGACAGGGCGAGGACCCAGTACTTC.

This clonotype was seen only a few times. The rearrangement joins TRBV5-1 to TRBJ2-3, with 8 bases aligning to TRBD1. J gave up 2 bases and V 3 bases, and 5 bases lay outside the gene matches. This CDR3 has 15 residues. Germline V gene sequence: CDR1 SGHRS, CDR2 YFSETQ. In nucleotides, the CDR3 is TGCGCCAGCAGCTCGGGGACAGGACCCACAGATACGCAGTATTTT. Translation: CASSSGTGPTDTQYF.

This clonotype was seen many times. The chain is built from TRBV18 and TRBJ1-1; no definite D call. V was clipped by 0 bases and J by 0 bases, with 8 bases between them. CDR3 size: 15 residues. Germline CDR1 and CDR2: KGHSH and LQKENI. The CDR3 DNA is TGTGCCAGCTCACCACCGGTAGTGATGAACACTGAAGCTTTCTTT. This codes for CASSPPVVMNTEAFF.

Points on this clonotype: The junction shows a germline mismatch at one end, possibly a read error. The chain employs TRBV9 and TRBJ2-7; the D gene is possibly TRBD2 (6 bases). The tail of the sequence fits TRBJ2-1 better, so the J call may be wrong. Germline V gives CDR1 SGDLS, CDR2 YYNGEE. This CDR3 contains 14 residues. CDR3 loop: CVSSVGRDSYEQFF. The CDR3 nucleotides are TGTGTCAGCAGCGTAGGGCGGGATTCCTACGAGCAGTTCTTC.

This clonotype has a count of ten or more. The chain recombines TRBV7-9 with TRBJ2-3; D not resolved. Germline CDR1 reads SEHNR; CDR2 reads FQNEAQ (reference sequence). The CDR3 spans 15 residues. Trimming stripped 1 base from V and 0 bases from J, with 8 bases between. The DNA for the CDR3 is TGTGCCAGCAGCTTAGTGTCAGCTAGCACAGATACGCAGTATTTT. Its protein is CASSLVSASTDTQYF. The complete variable domain, with remaining parts taken from reference TRBV7-9 and TRBJ2-3, reads DTGVSQNPRHKITKRGQNVTFRCDPISEHNRLYWYRQTLGQGPEFLTYFQNEAQLEKSRLLSDRFSAERPKGSFSTLEIQRTEQGDSAMYLCASSLVSASTDTQYFGPGTRLTVL.

This clonotype was found many times. The chain is built from TRBV20-1 and TRBJ1-5; D unclear. The length of the CDR3 is 13 residues. Germline CDR1 and CDR2: DFQATT and SNEGSKA (reference sequence). V lost 4 bases, J lost 6 bases, and 13 bases lay in between. The CDR3 sequence is CSATGQPAQPQHF. The DNA for the CDR3 is TGCAGTGCTACAGGTCAACCGGCTCAGCCCCAGCATTTT.

This clonotype came up many times. The V call is TRBV20-1, the J call TRBJ1-5; the D gene is possibly TRBD1 (6 bases). Per germline, CDR1 DFQATT and CDR2 SNEGSKA (reference sequence). This CDR3 spans 13 amino acids. Trimming left V 6 bases short and J 2 bases short, with 11 bases between. Here the CDR3 reads CSASPGGNQPQHF. The CDR3, as DNA: TGCAGTGCCTCCCCAGGGGGCAATCAGCCCCAGCATTTT.

In its sample, this clonotype was seen many times. Relative to the germline gene, one junction end is altered; a read error may explain this. This chain connects TRBV6-6 to TRBJ2-5; possibly TRBD1 or TRBD2 for D (5 bases each). The germline V gene has CDR1 MNHNY and CDR2 SVGAGI (reference sequence). This CDR3 is 15 amino acids long. The CDR3 here is CASSYFGANAETQYF. Here the CDR3 DNA reads TGTGCCAGCAGTTACTTCGGGGCAAACGCAGAGACCCAGTATTTC.

This clonotype was detected ten times or more. The chain couples TRBV5-1 to TRBJ2-1; D not resolved. Germline CDR1 and CDR2: SGHRS and YFSETQ. The V end was cut by 5 bases, the J end by 7 bases, with 10 bases between. The CDR3 length is 12 residues. As DNA, the CDR3 is TGCGCCAGCAGTGATGGGCGGAATGAGCAGTTCTTC. Amino acid sequence: CASSDGRNEQFF.

This clonotype appeared many times. The V gene is TRBV20-1, the J gene TRBJ2-5, with no clear D. Germline loops: CDR1 DFQATT, CDR2 SNEGSKA (reference sequence). V was clipped by 0 bases and J by 0 bases, with 14 bases between them. There are 16 residues in the CDR3. CDR3 nucleotide sequence: TGCAGTGCTAGAGATCTCCCTCGGCAGGACCAAGAGACCCAGTACTTC. Translating gives CSARDLPRQDQETQYF.